The next 30 T cell receptor beta chains were all read from a single sample in a study of cytomegalovirus exposure and HLA in healthy donors (dated by TCRdb to the late 2010s). Library prep was done by the immunoSEQ multiplex PCR assay. A mixture of 60 forward primers for TCR Vbeta segments and 13 reverse primers for TCR Jbeta segments was used in the multiplex PCR. TCRdb took this table from immuneACCESS and kept in-frame rearrangements with V and J called. Such tables lack part of the clones; where checked against another copy, unresolved V genes explain under half of the gap, and the rest is unexplained. The sample table shows approximately 160,000 clones, and roughly 80% are seen once. The ten largest clones take up approximately 13% of the sample. The sequenced sample was PBMCs. Receptors originate from a woman aged 45-65 years in good health and CMV-seropositive.

In its sample, this clone was seen a few times. The sample carries other DNA sequences with the same CDR3. J is TRBJ1-1 and V is TRBV18, with 7 bases that match TRBD1. This CDR3 region has 14 residues. Germline assignment: CDR1 KGHSH and CDR2 LQKENI. The V gene end was trimmed by 1 base and the J gene end by 4 bases; junction bases not matched to a gene: 3. CDR3 residues: CASSPQGAGTEAFF. CDR3 sequence (DNA): TGTGCCAGCTCACCACAGGGGGCCGGCACTGAAGCTTTCTTT.

J is TRBJ2-3 and V is TRBV7-3; 9 bases match TRBD2. The germline CDR1 and CDR2 sequences are SGHTA and FQGTGA. V gave up 5 bases and J gave up 6 bases; unmatched junction bases: 3. The CDR3 contains 13 residues. CDR3: CASSSGGWDTQYF. DNA of the CDR3: TGTGCCAGCAGCAGCGGGGGGTGGGATACGCAGTATTTT.

The chain has TRBV7-3 and TRBJ2-5; 12 bases are a match to TRBD2. V shed 6 bases and J 5 bases; nucleotides not matched to a gene: 7. From germline, CDR1 is SGHTA and CDR2 FQGTGA. CDR3 size: 15 residues. In nucleotides, the CDR3 is TGTGCCAGCAGTCCTAGCGGGGGGGGTAGGGAGACCCAGTACTTC. Amino acid sequence: CASSPSGGGRETQYF.

V gene TRBV4-2 combines with J gene TRBJ1-5; 10 bases align to TRBD1. This CDR3 is 20 amino acids long. The V gene end was trimmed by 0 bases and the J gene end by 0 bases; junction bases not matched to a gene: 11. CDR1 LGHNA and CDR2 YNFKEQ come from the germline V gene. The CDR3 sequence: CASSQEAMDRGGYSNQPQHF. The CDR3 nucleotides are TGTGCCAGCAGCCAAGAGGCAATGGACAGGGGGGGATATAGCAATCAGCCCCAGCATTTT.

The gene calls are TRBV7-3 and TRBJ2-1, with TRBD2 matching over 9 bases. Germline trimming cut 2 bases from V and 10 bases from J; bases unmatched to any gene: 9. The length of the CDR3 is 15 residues. Per the germline V gene, CDR1 is SGHTA and CDR2 is FQGTGA. The CDR3 DNA sequence: TGTGCCAGCAGCTTAGGGGTTAGTCTAGCGGGGGAGCAGTTCTTC. Amino acids: CASSLGVSLAGEQFF.

The chain carries TRBV9 and TRBJ2-2; D is possibly TRBD2 (7 bases). V lost 3 bases to trimming and J lost 7 bases, with 16 bases between them. The germline V gene has CDR1 SGDLS and CDR2 YYNGEE. The length of the CDR3 is 15 residues. CDR3 loop: CASSGGGGAGGELFF. DNA for the CDR3: TGTGCCAGCAGCGGGGGAGGGGGGGCCGGCGGGGAGCTGTTTTTT.

V and J are TRBV4-1 and TRBJ1-1; D may be TRBD1 (6 bases). This CDR3 is built from 13 residues. CDR1 and CDR2 (germline): MGHRA, YSYEKL. Trimming removed 3 bases at V and 8 bases at J, with 13 bases between. The CDR3 DNA sequence: TGCGCCAGCAGCCAGGCCAGGGGACCCGAAGCTTTCTTT. Translation: CASSQARGPEAFF.

The gene calls are TRBV27 and TRBJ2-2; 9 nucleotides match TRBD1. This CDR3 has 16 amino acids. In germline, CDR1 is MNHEY, CDR2 SMNVEV (reference sequence). V lost 4 bases to trimming and J lost 4 bases; unmatched junction nucleotides: 7. This chain's CDR3 is CASSSIGTGITGELFF. As DNA, the CDR3 is TGTGCCAGCAGTTCCATCGGGACAGGGATCACCGGGGAGCTGTTTTTT.

A single count supports this clone. The chain joins TRBV30 to TRBJ2-7; 9 bases align to TRBD1. The CDR3 extends over 12 amino acids. Losses at the gene ends were 5 bases for V and 3 bases for J; bases not matched to a gene: 2. Germline lookup yields CDR1 GTSNPN and CDR2 SVGIG (reference sequence). Written as DNA, the CDR3 is TGTGCCTGGGGACAGGGGTACTACGAGCAGTACTTC. Its translation: CAWGQGYYEQYF.

The chain employs TRBV30 and TRBJ2-7; D gene ambiguous. Trimming removed 0 bases at V and 3 bases at J, with 9 bases between. The CDR3 runs to 13 residues. The V gene's germline CDR1 is GTSNPN and CDR2 SVGIG (reference sequence). The DNA for the CDR3 is TGTGCCTGGAGTGTAATCAGAAACTACGAGCAGTACTTC. This sequence encodes CAWSVIRNYEQYF.

The V and J genes are TRBV7-3 and TRBJ1-6; no firm D call. Germline CDR1 is SGHTA and CDR2 is FQGTGA. Trimming took off 5 bases at V and 8 bases at J, with 10 bases between the two ends. The CDR3 length is 13 residues. The CDR3 loop reads CASSLYTDSPLHF. The CDR3 region has the DNA TGTGCCAGCAGCCTATATACGGATTCACCCCTCCACTTT. Full variable domain (outside the CDR3, taken from reference TRBV7-3 and TRBJ1-6): GAGVSQTPSNKVTEKGKYVELRCDPISGHTALYWYRQSLGQGPEFLIYFQGTGAADDSGLPNDRFFAVRPEGSVSTLKIQRTERGDSAVYLCASSLYTDSPLHFGNGTRLTVT.

The chain employs TRBV4-1 and TRBJ2-3; the D gene is possibly TRBD2 (6 bases). The germline V and J ends were trimmed by 2 bases and 6 bases, with 21 bases remaining between them. This CDR3 is built from 17 residues. Germline V CDR1 and CDR2: MGHRA, YSYEKL. The CDR3 is CASSQSLPGKGTDTQYF. CDR3 in DNA: TGCGCCAGCAGCCAAAGTCTGCCAGGGAAAGGGACTGATACGCAGTATTTT.

The rearrangement uses TRBV5-1 and TRBJ2-3; D gene uncertain. Germline CDR1 reads SGHRS; CDR2 reads YFSETQ. V was trimmed by 0 bases and J by 1 base, leaving 9 bases between them. This CDR3 has 15 residues. CDR3 DNA: TGCGCCAGCAGCTTGGGTACCGGTGGCACAGATACGCAGTATTTT. Translation gives CASSLGTGGTDTQYF.

This clone was observed a handful of times. The chain uses TRBV5-4 and TRBJ2-2; TRBD1 agrees at 8 bases. From germline, CDR1 is SGHNT and CDR2 YYREEE (reference sequence). V was pared by 4 bases and J by 7 bases, with 9 bases of the junction left unmatched. The CDR3 contains 15 residues. The CDR3 nucleotides read TGTGCCAGCAGCCAGGACAGGGTCTTCGGCGGGGAGCTGTTTTTT. It specifies CASSQDRVFGGELFF.

This clone was seen a few times. The genes are TRBV18 and TRBJ2-2; TRBD2 is a possible D gene (5 bases). This CDR3 region has 14 residues. The germline gives CDR1 KGHSH, CDR2 LQKENI. Trimming pared 4 bases from V and 4 bases from J, leaving 10 bases between. DNA of the CDR3: TGTGCCAGCTCACGACTACTTTCCACCGGGGAGCTGTTTTTT. This translates into CASSRLLSTGELFF.

V and J are TRBV11-2 and TRBJ2-1, with D perhaps matching TRBD2 (5 bases). The germline V gene has CDR1 SGHAT and CDR2 FQNNGV. Trimming shortened V by 1 base and J by 7 bases, and 11 bases separated the two germline ends. The CDR3 loop spans 14 amino acids. The CDR3 is CASSLAGVRNEQFF. CDR3 sequence (DNA): TGTGCCAGCAGCTTAGCCGGGGTGAGAAATGAGCAGTTCTTC.

Remarks on this clone: The identical CDR3 is also encoded by other nucleotide sequences in the sample. V usage is TRBV5-1 and J usage is TRBJ1-2; unclear D gene. The CDR3 has 12 amino acids. The germline CDR1 and CDR2 sequences are SGHRS and YFSETQ. Trimming pared 3 bases from V and 3 bases from J, leaving 6 bases between. In DNA, the CDR3 is TGCGCCAGCAGCTCAGAGGACTATGGCTACACCTTC. Amino acid sequence: CASSSEDYGYTF.

This rearrangement joins TRBV6-5 to TRBJ2-3; a weak D match, TRBD2 (6 bases). Germline V CDR1 and CDR2: MNHEY, SVGAGI. The germline V and J ends were trimmed by 6 bases and 5 bases, with 12 bases remaining between them. This CDR3 comprises 13 residues. CDR3 bases: TGTGCCAGCAGGACGCGGGGCCTAGATACGCAGTATTTT. It yields the protein CASRTRGLDTQYF.

CDR3: CASTWPGQGLTEAFF. CDR3 in DNA: TGTGCCAGCACTTGGCCGGGACAGGGACTCACTGAAGCTTTCTTT. The chain is built from TRBV2 and TRBJ1-1; TRBD1 agrees at 9 bases. V trimming: 7 bases; J trimming: 4 bases; junction bases outside the gene matches: 10. The CDR3 consists of 15 residues. The germline CDR1 and CDR2 sequences are SNHLY and FYNNEI.

The rearrangement uses TRBV6-5 and TRBJ1-2; no clear D. Trimming took off 6 bases at V and 5 bases at J, with 19 bases between the two ends. Germline CDR1 MNHEY, CDR2 SVGAGI. The CDR3 extends over 15 amino acids. The CDR3 region has the DNA TGTGCCAGCAGCATAGGCAGCGATTACCATTATGGCTACACCTTC. Protein product: CASSIGSDYHYGYTF.

This clone was counted a few times. This chain connects TRBV6-1 to TRBJ1-5, with D perhaps matching TRBD1 (6 bases). The CDR3 covers 15 residues. V lost 3 bases and J 7 bases, leaving 16 bases between the germline ends. The germline gives CDR1 MNHNS, CDR2 SASEGT. CDR3 nucleotides: TGTGCCAGCAGTGATTGGGGGGGCGCGATGCAGCCCCAGCATTTT. This codes for CASSDWGGAMQPQHF.

In its sample, this clone was seen a few times. The rearrangement joins TRBV11-2 to TRBJ2-2; 7 positions match TRBD1. This CDR3 is 14 amino acids long. Germline CDR1 SGHAT, CDR2 FQNNGV. V gave up 3 bases and J gave up 5 bases; unmatched junction bases: 3. The CDR3 reads CASSFKQGTGELFF. The CDR3 nucleotides read TGTGCCAGCAGCTTCAAACAGGGGACCGGGGAGCTGTTTTTT.

The V call is TRBV11-2, the J call TRBJ2-3, with TRBD2 identical over 8 bases. The V gene's germline CDR1 is SGHAT and CDR2 FQNNGV. The CDR3 is 17 amino acids. The V and J ends lost 2 bases and 2 bases, in that order; junction bases with no gene match: 9. The CDR3: CASSLSGGPFPTDTQYF. The CDR3 nucleotides are TGTGCCAGCAGCTTATCGGGGGGGCCGTTTCCCACAGATACGCAGTATTTT.

The rearrangement joins TRBV18 to TRBJ1-1; 9 bases align to TRBD1. The CDR3 runs to 16 residues. Trimming took 5 bases from V and 4 from J; bases not matched to a gene: 11. CDR1 is KGHSH and CDR2 is LQKENI in the germline V gene. The CDR3 region has the DNA TGTGCCAGCTCAGCCGCCGGGACAGGGCTCATCACTGAAGCTTTCTTT. This translates into CASSAAGTGLITEAFF.

This clone occurred a few times. The rearrangement links TRBV7-9 to TRBJ2-5; D call uncertain. V gave up 1 base and J gave up 2 bases, with 8 bases separating them. The CDR3 covers 14 residues. Per the germline V gene, CDR1 is SEHNR and CDR2 is FQNEAQ (reference sequence). DNA for the CDR3: TGTGCCAGCAGCTTAGGCGGCCTGCAAGAGACCCAGTACTTC. Translating it yields CASSLGGLQETQYF.

This clone was seen a few times. The chain links TRBV9 to TRBJ2-3, with TRBD1 matching over 8 bases. The CDR3 loop spans 14 amino acids. CDR1 and CDR2 from the germline V gene are SGDLS and YYNGEE. With 6 bases clipped from V and 2 bases from J, the junction kept 5 bases outside the gene matches. The CDR3 DNA follows: TGTGCCAGCACCCCGGGACAGGACACAGATACGCAGTATTTT. Translation: CASTPGQDTDTQYF.

The V call is TRBV27, the J call TRBJ2-3; D unresolved. The CDR3 is 13 amino acids. V dropped 7 bases and J dropped 1 base, with 9 bases sitting between them. The germline V gene has CDR1 MNHEY and CDR2 SMNVEV (reference sequence). CDR3 in DNA: TGTGCCAGCACACGAACAGGCACAGATACGCAGTATTTT. This encodes CASTRTGTDTQYF.

The chain combines TRBV11-2 with TRBJ1-6; D remains ambiguous. The CDR3 is 16 amino acids. Between the trimmed V and J ends, which lost 2 bases and 0 bases, there was a span of 8 bases. Germline loops: CDR1 SGHAT, CDR2 FQNNGV. In DNA form, the CDR3 reads TGTGCCAGCAGCTTATCGGGTGACTCCTATAATTCACCCCTCCACTTT. This encodes CASSLSGDSYNSPLHF.

This clone was picked up one time. The chain carries TRBV7-9 and TRBJ2-7; 9 bases line up with TRBD2. The CDR3 loop spans 17 amino acids. Germline V gene sequence: CDR1 SEHNR, CDR2 FQNEAQ (reference sequence). The junction had 8 bases not matched to a gene; V was cut back by 2 bases and J by 0 bases. CDR3 residues: CASSLYYFSGSSYEQYF. Written as DNA, the CDR3 is TGTGCCAGCAGCTTATATTACTTTAGCGGGAGCTCCTACGAGCAGTACTTC.

V is TRBV4-1 and J is TRBJ2-5; D is perhaps TRBD2 (5 bases). Trimming stripped 1 base from V and 0 bases from J, with 6 bases between. The germline CDR1 and CDR2 sequences are MGHRA and YSYEKL. The CDR3 sequence is 14 residues long. In DNA form, the CDR3 reads TGCGCCAGCAGCCAAGCGGGGTACCAAGAGACCCAGTACTTC. It translates to CASSQAGYQETQYF.